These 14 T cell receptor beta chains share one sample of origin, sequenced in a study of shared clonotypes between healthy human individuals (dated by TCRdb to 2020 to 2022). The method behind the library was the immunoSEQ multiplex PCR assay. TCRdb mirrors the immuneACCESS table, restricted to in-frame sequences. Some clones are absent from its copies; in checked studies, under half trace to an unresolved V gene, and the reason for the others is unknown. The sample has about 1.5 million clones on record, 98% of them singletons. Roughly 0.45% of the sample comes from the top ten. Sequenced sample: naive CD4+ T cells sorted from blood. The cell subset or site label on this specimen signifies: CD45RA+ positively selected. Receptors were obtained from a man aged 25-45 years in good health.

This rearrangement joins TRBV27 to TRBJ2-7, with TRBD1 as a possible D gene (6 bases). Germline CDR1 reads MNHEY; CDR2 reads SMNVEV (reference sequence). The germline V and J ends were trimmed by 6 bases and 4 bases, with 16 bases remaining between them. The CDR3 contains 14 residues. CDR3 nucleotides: TGTGCCAGCAGGCGCTTCCGGACAGAGTACGAGCAGTACTTC. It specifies CASRRFRTEYEQYF.

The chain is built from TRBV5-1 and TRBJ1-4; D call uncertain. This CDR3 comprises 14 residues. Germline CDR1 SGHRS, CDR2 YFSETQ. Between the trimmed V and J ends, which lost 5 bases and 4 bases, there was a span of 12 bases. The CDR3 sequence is CASSQGRINEKLFF. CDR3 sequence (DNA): TGCGCCAGCAGTCAAGGACGGATTAATGAAAAACTGTTTTTT.

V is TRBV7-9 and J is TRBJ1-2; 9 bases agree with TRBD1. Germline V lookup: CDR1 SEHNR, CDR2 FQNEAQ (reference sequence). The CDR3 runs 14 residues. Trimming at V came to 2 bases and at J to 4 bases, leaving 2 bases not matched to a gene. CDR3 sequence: CASSLTGGGYGYTF. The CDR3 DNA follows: TGTGCCAGCAGCTTAACAGGGGGCGGCTATGGCTACACCTTC. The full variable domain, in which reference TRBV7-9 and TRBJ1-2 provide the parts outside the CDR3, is DTGVSQNPRHKITKRGQNVTFRCDPISEHNRLYWYRQTLGQGPEFLTYFQNEAQLEKSRLLSDRFSAERPKGSFSTLEIQRTEQGDSAMYLCASSLTGGGYGYTFGSGTRLTVV.

The CDR3 region is CASSFRGRPTNEKLFF. The CDR3 DNA reads as TGTGCCAGCAGCTTTCGGGGCAGACCAACTAATGAAAAACTGTTTTTT. The gene calls are TRBV5-7 and TRBJ1-4, with D maybe TRBD1 (5 bases). TRBV5-7 is an open reading frame whose function is uncertain. The CDR3 is made up of 16 amino acids. Trimming removed 2 bases from V and 0 bases from J, with 11 bases in between.

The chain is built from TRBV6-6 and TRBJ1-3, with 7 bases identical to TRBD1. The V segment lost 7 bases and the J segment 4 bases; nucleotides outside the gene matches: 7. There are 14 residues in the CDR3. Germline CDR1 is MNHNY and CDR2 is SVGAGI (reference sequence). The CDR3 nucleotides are TGTGCCAGCACCGAGGGACAGCGCGGAAACACCATATATTTT. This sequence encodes CASTEGQRGNTIYF.

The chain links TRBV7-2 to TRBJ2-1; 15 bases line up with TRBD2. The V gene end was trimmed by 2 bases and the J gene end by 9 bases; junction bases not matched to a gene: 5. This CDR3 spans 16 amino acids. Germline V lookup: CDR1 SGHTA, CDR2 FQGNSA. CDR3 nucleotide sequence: TGTGCCAGCAGCTTATCTCAGGGACTAGCGGGAGGTGAGCAGTTCTTC. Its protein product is CASSLSQGLAGGEQFF.

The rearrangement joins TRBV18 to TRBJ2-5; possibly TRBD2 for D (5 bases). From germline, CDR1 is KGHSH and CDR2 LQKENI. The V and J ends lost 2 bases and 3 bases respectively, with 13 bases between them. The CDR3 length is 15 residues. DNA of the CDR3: TGTGCCAGCTCACCAATTAAGTCGGGAAAAGAGACCCAGTACTTC. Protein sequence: CASSPIKSGKETQYF.

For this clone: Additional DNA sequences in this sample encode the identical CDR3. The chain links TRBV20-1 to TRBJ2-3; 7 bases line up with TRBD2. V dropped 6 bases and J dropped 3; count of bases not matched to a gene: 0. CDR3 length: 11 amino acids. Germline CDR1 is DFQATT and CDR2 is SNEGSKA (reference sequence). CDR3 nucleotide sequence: TGCAGTGCGGGAGGGACAGATACGCAGTATTTT. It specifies CSAGGTDTQYF.

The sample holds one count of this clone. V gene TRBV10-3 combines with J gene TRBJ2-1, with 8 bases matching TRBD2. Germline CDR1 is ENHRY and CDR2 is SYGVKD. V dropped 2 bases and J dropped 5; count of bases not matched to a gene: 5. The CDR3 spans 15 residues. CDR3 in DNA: TGTGCCATCAGTGAGACCACTAGCGGAAACAATGAGCAGTTCTTC. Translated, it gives CAISETTSGNNEQFF.

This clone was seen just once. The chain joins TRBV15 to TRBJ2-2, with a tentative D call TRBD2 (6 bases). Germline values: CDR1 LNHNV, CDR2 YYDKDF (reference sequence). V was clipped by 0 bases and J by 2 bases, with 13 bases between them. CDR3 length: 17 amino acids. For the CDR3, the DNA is TGTGCCACCAGCAGAGATCGGGCTAGCGCCAACACCGGGGAGCTGTTTTTT. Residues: CATSRDRASANTGELFF.

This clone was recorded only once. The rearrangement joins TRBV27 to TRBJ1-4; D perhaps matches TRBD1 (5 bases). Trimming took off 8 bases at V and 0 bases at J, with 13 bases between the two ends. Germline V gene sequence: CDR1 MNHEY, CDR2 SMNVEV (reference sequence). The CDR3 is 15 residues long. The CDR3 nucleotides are TGTGCCAGCGCTCGACAGCTTGCAACTAATGAAAAACTGTTTTTT. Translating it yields CASARQLATNEKLFF.

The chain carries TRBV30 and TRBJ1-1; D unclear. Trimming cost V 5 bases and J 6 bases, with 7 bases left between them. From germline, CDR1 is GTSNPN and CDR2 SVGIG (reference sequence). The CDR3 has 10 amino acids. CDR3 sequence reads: CAWRKSEAFF. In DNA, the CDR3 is TGTGCCTGGCGCAAATCTGAAGCTTTCTTT.

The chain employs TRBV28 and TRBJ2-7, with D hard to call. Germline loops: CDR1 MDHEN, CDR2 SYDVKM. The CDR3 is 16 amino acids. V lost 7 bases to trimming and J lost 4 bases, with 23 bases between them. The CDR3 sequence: CASTLTPDFVLYEQYF. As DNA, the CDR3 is TGTGCCAGCACCCTAACCCCCGACTTCGTTCTTTACGAGCAGTACTTC. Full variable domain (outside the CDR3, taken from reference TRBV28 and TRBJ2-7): DVKVTQSSRYLVKRTGEKVFLECVQDMDHENMFWYRQDPGLGLRLIYFSYDVKMKEKGDIPEGYSVSREKKERFSLILESASTNQTSMYLCASTLTPDFVLYEQYFGPGTRLTVT.

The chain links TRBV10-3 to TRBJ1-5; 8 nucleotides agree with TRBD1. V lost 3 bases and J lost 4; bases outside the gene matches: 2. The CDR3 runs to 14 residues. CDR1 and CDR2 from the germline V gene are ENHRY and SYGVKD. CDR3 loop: CAISETGGNQPQHF. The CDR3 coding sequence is TGTGCCATCAGTGAAACAGGGGGTAATCAGCCCCAGCATTTT.